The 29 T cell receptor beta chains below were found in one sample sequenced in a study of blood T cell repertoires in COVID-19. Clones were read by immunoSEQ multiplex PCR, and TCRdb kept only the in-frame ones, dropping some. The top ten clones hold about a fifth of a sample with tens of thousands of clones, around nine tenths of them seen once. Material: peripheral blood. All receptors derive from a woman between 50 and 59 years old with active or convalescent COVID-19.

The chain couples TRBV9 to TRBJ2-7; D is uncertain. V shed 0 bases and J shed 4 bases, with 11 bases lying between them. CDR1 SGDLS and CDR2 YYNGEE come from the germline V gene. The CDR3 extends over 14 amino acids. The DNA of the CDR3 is TGTGCCAGCAGCGTAGCCCTAGGAAGGTACGAGCAGTACTTC. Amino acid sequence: CASSVALGRYEQYF.

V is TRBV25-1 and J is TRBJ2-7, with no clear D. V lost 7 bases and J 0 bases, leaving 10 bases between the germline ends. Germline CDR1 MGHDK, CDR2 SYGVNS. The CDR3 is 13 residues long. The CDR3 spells CASMSTSSYEQYF. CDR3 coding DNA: TGTGCCAGCATGTCTACGAGCTCCTACGAGCAGTACTTC.

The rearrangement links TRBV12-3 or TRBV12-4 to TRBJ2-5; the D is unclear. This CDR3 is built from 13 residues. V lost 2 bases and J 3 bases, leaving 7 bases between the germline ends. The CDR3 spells CASSLSQKETQYF. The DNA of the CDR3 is TGTGCCAGCAGTTTATCTCAGAAAGAGACCCAGTACTTC.

The CDR3 nucleotides are TGTGCCAGCAGTGAATTGGCCAACCATCAGCCCCAGCATTTT. Translating gives CASSELANHQPQHF. The rearrangement links TRBV6-1 to TRBJ1-5; D uncertain. With 2 bases removed from V and 5 bases from J, the gap between germline ends came to 10 bases. The CDR3 contains 14 residues. Germline CDR1 reads MNHNS; CDR2 reads SASEGT.

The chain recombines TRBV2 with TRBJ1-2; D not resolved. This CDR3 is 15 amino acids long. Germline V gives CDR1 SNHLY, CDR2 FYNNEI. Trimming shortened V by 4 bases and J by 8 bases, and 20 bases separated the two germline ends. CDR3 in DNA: TGTGCCAGCAGTGCTATTGGGGAGGGCTTAAAAGGCTACACCTTC. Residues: CASSAIGEGLKGYTF.

The CDR3 sequence: CASKAGMGYEQYF. For the CDR3, the DNA is TGTGCCAGCAAGGCAGGGATGGGATACGAGCAGTACTTC. The V and J genes are TRBV2 and TRBJ2-7; maybe TRBD1 (5 bases). This CDR3 region has 13 residues. V lost 7 bases, J lost 4 bases, and 14 bases lay in between. The germline CDR1 and CDR2 sequences are SNHLY and FYNNEI. Together with reference TRBV2 and TRBJ2-7, the CDR3 gives the full variable domain: EPEVTQTPSHQVTQMGQEVILRCVPISNHLYFYWYRQILGQKVEFLVSFYNNEISEKSEIFDDQFSVERPDGSNFTLKIRSTKLEDSAMYFCASKAGMGYEQYFGPGTRLTVT.

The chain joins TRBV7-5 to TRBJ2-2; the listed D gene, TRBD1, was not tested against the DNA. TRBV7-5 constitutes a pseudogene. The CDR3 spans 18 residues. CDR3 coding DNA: TGTGTCAGAAGCTTGACCCCAGATAGGACAGCCAACACCGGGGAGCTGTTTTTT. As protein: CVRSLTPDRTANTGELFF.

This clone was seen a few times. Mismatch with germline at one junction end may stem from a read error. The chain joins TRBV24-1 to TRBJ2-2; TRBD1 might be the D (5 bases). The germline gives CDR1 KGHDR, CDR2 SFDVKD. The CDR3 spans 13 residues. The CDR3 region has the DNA TGTGCCACCAGTGCAGGGTGGCCCGGAGAGCTGTTTTTT. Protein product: CATSAGWPGELFF.

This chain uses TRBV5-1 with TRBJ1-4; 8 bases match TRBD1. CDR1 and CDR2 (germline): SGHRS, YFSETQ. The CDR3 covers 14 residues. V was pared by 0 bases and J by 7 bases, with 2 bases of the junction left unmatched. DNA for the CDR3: TGCGCCAGCAGCTTGGACAGGGGGACTGAAAAACTGTTTTTT. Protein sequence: CASSLDRGTEKLFF.

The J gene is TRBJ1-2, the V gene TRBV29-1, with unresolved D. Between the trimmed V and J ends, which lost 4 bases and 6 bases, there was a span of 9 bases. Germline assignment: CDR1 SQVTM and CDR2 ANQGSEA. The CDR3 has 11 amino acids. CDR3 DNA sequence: TGCAGCGTTGTAGGCGGAAATGGCTACACCTTC. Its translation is CSVVGGNGYTF.

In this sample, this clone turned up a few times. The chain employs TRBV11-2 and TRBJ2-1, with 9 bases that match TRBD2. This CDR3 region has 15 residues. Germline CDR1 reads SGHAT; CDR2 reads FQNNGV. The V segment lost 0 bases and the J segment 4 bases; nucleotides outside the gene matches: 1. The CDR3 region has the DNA TGTGCCAGCAGCTTAGAGACTAGCGGATACAATGAGCAGTTCTTC. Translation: CASSLETSGYNEQFF. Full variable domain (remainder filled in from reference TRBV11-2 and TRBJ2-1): EAGVAQSPRYKIIEKRQSVAFWCNPISGHATLYWYQQILGQGPKLLIQFQNNGVVDDSQLPKDRFSAERLKGVDSTLKIQPAKLEDSAVYLCASSLETSGYNEQFFGPGTRLTVL.

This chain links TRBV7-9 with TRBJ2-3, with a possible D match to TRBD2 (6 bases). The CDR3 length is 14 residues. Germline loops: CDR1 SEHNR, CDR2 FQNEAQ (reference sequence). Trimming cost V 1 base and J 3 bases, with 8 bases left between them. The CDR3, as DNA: TGTGCCAGCAGCTTAGACGGGAGAACAGATACGCAGTATTTT. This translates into CASSLDGRTDTQYF.

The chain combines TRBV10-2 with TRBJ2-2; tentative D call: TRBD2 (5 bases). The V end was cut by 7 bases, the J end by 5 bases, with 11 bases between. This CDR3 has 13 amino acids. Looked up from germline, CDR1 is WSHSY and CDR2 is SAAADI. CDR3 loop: CASKSRETGELFF. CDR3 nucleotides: TGCGCCAGCAAGTCGAGGGAAACCGGGGAGCTGTTTTTT.

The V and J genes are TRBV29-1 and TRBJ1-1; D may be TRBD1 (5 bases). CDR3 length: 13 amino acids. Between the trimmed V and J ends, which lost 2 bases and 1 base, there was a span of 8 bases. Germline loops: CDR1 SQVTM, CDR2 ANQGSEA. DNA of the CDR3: TGCAGCGTTGAAACAGGAGAGAACACTGAAGCTTTCTTT. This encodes CSVETGENTEAFF. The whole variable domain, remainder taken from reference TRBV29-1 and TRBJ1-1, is SAVISQKPSRDICQRGTSLTIQCQVDSQVTMMFWYRQQPGQSLTLIATANQGSEATYESGFVIDKFPISRPNLTFSTLTVSNMSPEDSSIYLCSVETGENTEAFFGQGTRLTVV.

The CDR3 sequence: CAWRGGLAGGLQQFF. The CDR3 nucleotides read TGTGCCTGGAGAGGGGGACTAGCGGGAGGGCTCCAGCAGTTCTTC. The V gene is TRBV30, the J gene TRBJ2-1; 16 bases fit TRBD2. This CDR3 spans 15 amino acids. Trimming at V came to 3 bases and at J to 11 bases, leaving 7 bases not matched to a gene. Germline-derived CDR1 and CDR2 are GTSNPN and SVGIG (reference sequence). The whole variable domain, filled in from reference TRBV30 and TRBJ2-1, reads SQTIHQWPATLVQPVGSPLSLECTVEGTSNPNLYWYRQAAGRGLQLLFYSVGIGQISSEVPQNLSASRPQDRQFILSSKKLLLSDSGFYLCAWRGGLAGGLQQFFGPGTRLTVL.

CDR3 coding DNA: TGTGCCAGCTCACCACGGACAGAAGAGACCCAGTACTTC. The encoded protein is CASSPRTEETQYF. This chain joins TRBV18 and TRBJ2-5, with a weak D call TRBD1 (6 bases). CDR1 and CDR2 from the germline V gene are KGHSH and LQKENI. The CDR3 is 13 amino acids. V was cut by 1 base and J by 3 bases, with 6 bases left in between.

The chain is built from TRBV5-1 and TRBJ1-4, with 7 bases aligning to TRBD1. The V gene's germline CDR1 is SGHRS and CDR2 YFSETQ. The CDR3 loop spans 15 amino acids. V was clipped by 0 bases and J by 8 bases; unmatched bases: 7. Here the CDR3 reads CASSLGTGAWEKLFF. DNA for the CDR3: TGCGCCAGCAGCTTGGGTACAGGGGCATGGGAAAAACTGTTTTTT. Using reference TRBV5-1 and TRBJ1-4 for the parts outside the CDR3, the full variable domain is KAGVTQTPRYLIKTRGQQVTLSCSPISGHRSVSWYQQTPGQGLQFLFEYFSETQRNKGNFPGRFSGRQFSNSRSEMNVSTLELGDSALYLCASSLGTGAWEKLFFGSGTQLSVL.

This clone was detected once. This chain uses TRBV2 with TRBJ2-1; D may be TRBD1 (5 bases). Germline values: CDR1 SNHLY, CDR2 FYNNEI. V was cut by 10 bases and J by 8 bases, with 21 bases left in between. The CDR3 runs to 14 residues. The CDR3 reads CATEKGRNNYEQFF. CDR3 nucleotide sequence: TGTGCCACCGAGAAGGGGCGAAACAATTATGAGCAGTTCTTC. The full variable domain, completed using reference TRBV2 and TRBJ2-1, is EPEVTQTPSHQVTQMGQEVILRCVPISNHLYFYWYRQILGQKVEFLVSFYNNEISEKSEIFDDQFSVERPDGSNFTLKIRSTKLEDSAMYFCATEKGRNNYEQFFGPGTRLTVL.

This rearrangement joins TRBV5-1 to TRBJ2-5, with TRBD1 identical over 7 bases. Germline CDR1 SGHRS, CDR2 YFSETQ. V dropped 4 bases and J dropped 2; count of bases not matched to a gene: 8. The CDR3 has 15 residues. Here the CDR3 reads CASSATGPSQETQYF. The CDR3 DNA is TGCGCCAGCAGCGCGACAGGGCCCTCTCAAGAGACCCAGTACTTC. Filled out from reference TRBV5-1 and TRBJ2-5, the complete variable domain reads KAGVTQTPRYLIKTRGQQVTLSCSPISGHRSVSWYQQTPGQGLQFLFEYFSETQRNKGNFPGRFSGRQFSNSRSEMNVSTLELGDSALYLCASSATGPSQETQYFGPGTRLLVL.

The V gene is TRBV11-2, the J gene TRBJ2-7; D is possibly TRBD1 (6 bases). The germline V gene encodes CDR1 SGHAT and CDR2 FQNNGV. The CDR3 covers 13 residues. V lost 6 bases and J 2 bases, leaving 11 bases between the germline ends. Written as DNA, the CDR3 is TGTGCCAGCAGTGGGGGCAGGGCCTACGAGCAGTACTTC. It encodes CASSGGRAYEQYF.

CDR3 nucleotides: TGTGCCAGCAGTCCCTTAGGGGGGGCCACAGATACGCAGTATTTT. Protein: CASSPLGGATDTQYF. The chain joins TRBV6-4 to TRBJ2-3; maybe TRBD2 (7 bases). The CDR3 sequence is 15 residues long. V gave up 5 bases and J gave up 2 bases, with 14 bases separating them. Germline V lookup: CDR1 MRHNA, CDR2 SNTAGT.

The CDR3 loop reads CASSQEGGAGGYTF. The CDR3 region has the DNA TGTGCCAGCAGCCAAGAAGGGGGGGCGGGCGGCTACACCTTC. The V and J genes are TRBV4-2 and TRBJ1-2; D perhaps matches TRBD1 (6 bases). The CDR3 has 14 amino acids. With 0 bases removed from V and 8 bases from J, the gap between germline ends came to 13 bases. CDR1 is LGHNA, CDR2 YNFKEQ, per germline.

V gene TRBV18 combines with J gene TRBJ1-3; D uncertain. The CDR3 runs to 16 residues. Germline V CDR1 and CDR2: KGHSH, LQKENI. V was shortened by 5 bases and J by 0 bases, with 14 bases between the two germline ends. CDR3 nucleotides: TGTGCCAGCTCAGAAGGTACAGCACTCTCTGGAAACACCATATATTTT. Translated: CASSEGTALSGNTIYF.

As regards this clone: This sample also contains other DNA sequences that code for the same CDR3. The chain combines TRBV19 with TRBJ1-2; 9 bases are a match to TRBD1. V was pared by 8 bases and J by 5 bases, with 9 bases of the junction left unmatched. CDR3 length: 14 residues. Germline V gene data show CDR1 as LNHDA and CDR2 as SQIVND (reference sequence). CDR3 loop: CASSERGQGYGYTF. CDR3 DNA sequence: TGTGCCAGTTCCGAACGGGGACAGGGTTATGGCTACACCTTC.

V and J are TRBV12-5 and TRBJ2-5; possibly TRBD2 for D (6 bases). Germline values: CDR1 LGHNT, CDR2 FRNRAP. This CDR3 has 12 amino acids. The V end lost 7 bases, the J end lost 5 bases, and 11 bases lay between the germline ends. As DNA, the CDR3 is TGTGCTAGTGCCCTCGGAGGGGAGACCCAGTACTTC. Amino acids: CASALGGETQYF.

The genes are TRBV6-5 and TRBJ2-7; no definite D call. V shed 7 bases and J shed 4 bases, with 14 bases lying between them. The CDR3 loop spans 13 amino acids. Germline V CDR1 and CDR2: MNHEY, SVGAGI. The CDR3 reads CASTSERGYEQYF. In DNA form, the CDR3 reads TGTGCCAGCACATCTGAGAGAGGTTACGAGCAGTACTTC.

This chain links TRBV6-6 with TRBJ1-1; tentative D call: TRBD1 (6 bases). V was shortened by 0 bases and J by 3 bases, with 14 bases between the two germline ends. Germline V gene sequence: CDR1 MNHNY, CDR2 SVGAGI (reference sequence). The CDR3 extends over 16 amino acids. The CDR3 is CASSYSGQREDTEAFF. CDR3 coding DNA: TGTGCCAGCAGTTACTCCGGACAGAGGGAAGACACTGAAGCTTTCTTT.

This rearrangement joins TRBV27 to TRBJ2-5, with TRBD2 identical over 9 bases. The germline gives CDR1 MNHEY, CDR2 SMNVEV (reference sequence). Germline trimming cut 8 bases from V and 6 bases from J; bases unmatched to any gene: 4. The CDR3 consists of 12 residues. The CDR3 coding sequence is TGTGCCAGCCGCGGGAGGGCGCAGACCCAGTACTTC. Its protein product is CASRGRAQTQYF.

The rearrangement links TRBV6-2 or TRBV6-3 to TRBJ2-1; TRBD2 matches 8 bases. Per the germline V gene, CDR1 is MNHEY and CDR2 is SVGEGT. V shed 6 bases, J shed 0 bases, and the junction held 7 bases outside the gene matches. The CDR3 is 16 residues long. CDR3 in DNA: TGTGCCAGCAGCAAAACCGGGACTAGCTCCTACAATGAGCAGTTCTTC. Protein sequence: CASSKTGTSSYNEQFF.